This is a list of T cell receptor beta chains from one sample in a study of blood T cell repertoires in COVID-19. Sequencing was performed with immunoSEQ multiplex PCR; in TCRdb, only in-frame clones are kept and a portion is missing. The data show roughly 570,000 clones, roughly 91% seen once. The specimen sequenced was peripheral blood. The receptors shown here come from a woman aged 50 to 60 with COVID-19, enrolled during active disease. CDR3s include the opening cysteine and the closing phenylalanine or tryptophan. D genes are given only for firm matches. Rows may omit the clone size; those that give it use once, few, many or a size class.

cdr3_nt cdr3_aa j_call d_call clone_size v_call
TGTGCCAGCAGCCATGGACGGAGGAGCTCCTATAATTCACCCCTCCACTTT CASSHGRRSSYNSPLHF TRBJ1-6 NA NA TRBV3-1/TRBV3-2
TGTGCCAGCTCACCAAATCAGGGCAGCGCTGAAGCTTTCTTT CASSPNQGSAEAFF TRBJ1-1 NA NA TRBV18
TGCGCCAGCAGTCCCCTCCGGCGGCGCAAGAGCTCCTACGAGCAGTACTTC CASSPLRRRKSSYEQYF TRBJ2-7 NA NA TRBV23-1
TGTGCCAGCAGCTTAGCAACCATGAGCTCTGGAAACACCATATATTTT CASSLATMSSGNTIYF TRBJ1-3 NA NA TRBV7-9
TGCGCCAGCAGCCAAGATGCTAAGCGGGGGGGGTTTTCACCCATCTTC CASSQDAKRGGFSPIF TRBJ2-1 TRBD2 once TRBV4-1
TGTGCCAGCAGTGAACGTCTCCCGGAGGGTGAAGCTTTCTTT CASSERLPEGEAFF TRBJ1-1 NA NA TRBV6-1
TGTGCCAGTAGTTTCCCCGGGTCGCGGGACGAGCAGTACTTC CASSFPGSRDEQYF TRBJ2-7 NA NA TRBV19
TGTGCCAGCAGCTCACTAGGGCCCCTCCACTTT CASSSLGPLHF TRBJ1-6 NA NA TRBV6-5
TGCGCCAGCAGCTTGAGGCTAGCGACCACAGATACGCAGTATTTT CASSLRLATTDTQYF TRBJ2-3 NA NA TRBV5-1
TGTGCCAGCAGCCAAGAGTGGTACGGCTCTGGAAACACCATATATTTT CASSQEWYGSGNTIYF TRBJ1-3 NA NA TRBV4-2
TGTGCCAGCAGCTTAGTCACTCCGCATGAAAAACTGTTTTTT CASSLVTPHEKLFF TRBJ1-4 NA once TRBV11-2
TGCGCCAGCAGCCAACCCCCGGGACAGCTGAACACTGAAGCTTTCTTT CASSQPPGQLNTEAFF TRBJ1-1 TRBD1 NA TRBV4-1
TGCGCCAGCAGTGAGCCCCGGGACAAGAGCTCCTATAATTCACCCCTCCACTTT CASSEPRDKSSYNSPLHF TRBJ1-6 NA NA TRBV10-2
TGTGCCACCCAAGCTAGGGCGGAGGGGCCCCAGCATTTT CATQARAEGPQHF TRBJ1-5 NA NA TRBV19
TGTGCCTGGAATAAGGGGGCTGGGACTGAAGCTTTCTTT CAWNKGAGTEAFF TRBJ1-1 TRBD1 few TRBV30
TGTGCCAGCAGCTTAGAAGGTTGGCTAGCGGGGGGAAATACGCAGTATTTT CASSLEGWLAGGNTQYF TRBJ2-3 TRBD2 NA TRBV7-2
TGTGCCAGCAGCTACACCCATTTGAACACTGAAGCTTTCTTT CASSYTHLNTEAFF TRBJ1-1 NA NA TRBV7-2
TGTGCCAGCAAAGCGAAGGGCACAGATACGCAGTATTTT CASKAKGTDTQYF TRBJ2-3 NA NA TRBV6-4
TGTGCCAGCAGTCAAGACAGGGAGGATCAGCCCCAGCATTTT CASSQDREDQPQHF TRBJ1-5 TRBD1 NA TRBV28
TGTGCCAGCAGTCCGACACCGACTAATGAAAAACTGTTTTTT CASSPTPTNEKLFF TRBJ1-4 NA NA TRBV6-5